One sample yielded the 11 T cell receptor beta chains listed below, sequenced in a study of CD8 T cells in ankylosing spondylitis. Using its own MiXCR run on the 5' RACE reads, TCRdb lists one record per CDR3 protein. The data show under 200,000 distinct CDR3 sequences, with approximately 13% seen just once and approximately 9.9% held by the top ten. The specimen was blood, either unsorted or a sorted T cell fraction (not recorded which). These receptors were taken from a female donor with ankylosing spondylitis or in good health (not recorded which).

The V gene is TRBV28, the J gene TRBJ2-1, with a possible D match to TRBD2 (6 bases). The CDR3 runs to 13 residues. The germline CDR1 and CDR2 sequences are MDHEN and SYDVKM. Trimming pared 3 bases from V and 16 bases from J, leaving 19 bases between. The CDR3 region is CASSLTGSGTAFF. The CDR3 nucleotides read TGTGCCAGCAGTTTGACGGGCTCCGGGACTGCCTTCTTC.

This clonotype was counted once. The chain joins TRBV19 to TRBJ1-1; maybe TRBD1 (5 bases). This CDR3 contains 14 residues. Germline-derived CDR1 and CDR2 are LNHDA and SQIVND (reference sequence). The ends were cut back, 4 bases at V and 1 base at J, with 10 bases in the middle. The CDR3 sequence: CASSTGRGNTEAFF. The CDR3 region has the DNA TGTGCCAGTAGTACGGGACGGGGGAACACTGAAGCTTTCTTT. Full variable domain (outside the CDR3, taken from reference TRBV19 and TRBJ1-1): DGGITQSPKYLFRKEGQNVTLSCEQNLNHDAMYWYRQDPGQGLRLIYYSQIVNDFQKGDIAEGYSVSREKKESFPLTVTSAQKNPTAFYLCASSTGRGNTEAFFGQGTRLTVV.

The genes are TRBV18 and TRBJ2-1; D not certain. Germline V gene lookup returns CDR1 KGHSH and CDR2 LQKENI. V was trimmed by 5 bases and J by 0 bases, leaving 17 bases between them. This CDR3 contains 17 residues. The DNA of the CDR3 is TGTGCCAGCTCAGTCCCCACGTTCCAAAGCTCCTACAATGAGCAGTTCTTC. This encodes CASSVPTFQSSYNEQFF.

The sample holds many counts of this clonotype. The chain couples TRBV7-9 to TRBJ1-2; 8 positions agree with TRBD1. The ends lost 5 bases at V and 4 bases at J; junction bases unmatched: 3. In germline, CDR1 is SEHNR, CDR2 FQNEAQ (reference sequence). The CDR3 totals 13 residues. The CDR3 DNA follows: TGTGCCAGCAGCGTAACAGGGGGCTATGGCTACACCTTC. This sequence encodes CASSVTGGYGYTF.

This clonotype appeared many times. The V gene is TRBV28, the J gene TRBJ2-1; 13 positions agree with TRBD2. The CDR3 runs to 16 residues. V shed 6 bases, J shed 9 bases, and the junction held 11 bases outside the gene matches. Germline V gene lookup returns CDR1 MDHEN and CDR2 SYDVKM. The CDR3 DNA reads as TGTGCCAGCAGCCCATCTGGGACTAGCGGGAATCTTGAGCAGTTCTTC. It translates to CASSPSGTSGNLEQFF.

The J gene is TRBJ2-1, the V gene TRBV7-2; 7 bases fit TRBD2. The junction had 14 bases not matched to a gene; V was cut back by 2 bases and J by 7 bases. Germline V gene sequence: CDR1 SGHTA, CDR2 FQGNSA. This CDR3 has 17 amino acids. The CDR3 protein is CASSLTASGVLRNEQFF. CDR3 in DNA: TGTGCCAGCAGCTTAACGGCGAGCGGGGTTCTCAGGAATGAGCAGTTCTTC.

This clonotype was counted ten times or more. The chain couples TRBV28 to TRBJ2-4, with TRBD2 matching over 11 bases. CDR1 is MDHEN and CDR2 is SYDVKM in the germline V gene. V was pared by 6 bases and J by 4 bases, with 11 bases of the junction left unmatched. The CDR3 runs to 17 residues. The CDR3, as DNA: TGTGCCAGCAGCTCCGGGGTTAGCGGGGGGGTGAAAAACATTCAGTACTTC. Translated: CASSSGVSGGVKNIQYF.

Many counts were recorded for this clonotype. The CDR3 loop reads CSLAMDLAGGYTQYF. In nucleotides, the CDR3 is TGCAGCCTTGCGATGGATCTAGCGGGAGGGTATACGCAGTATTTT. The V call is TRBV29-1, the J call TRBJ2-3, with 12 nucleotides matching TRBD2. Germline lookup yields CDR1 SQVTM and CDR2 ANQGSEA. This CDR3 is built from 15 residues. With 8 bases clipped from V and 7 bases from J, the junction kept 13 bases outside the gene matches.

The V gene is TRBV25-1, the J gene TRBJ2-1; D not certain. In germline, CDR1 is MGHDK, CDR2 SYGVNS. CDR3 length equals 10 residues. Trimming cost V 5 bases and J 8 bases, with 4 bases left between them. This chain's CDR3 is CASSSHEQFF. The DNA for the CDR3 is TGTGCCAGCAGTTCCCATGAGCAGTTCTTC.

For this clonotype: A much bigger clone sits one base away, suggesting this may be a read error. The V and J genes are TRBV3-1 and TRBJ2-1, with 7 positions matching TRBD2. The CDR3 spans 16 residues. Germline trimming cut 5 bases from V and 2 bases from J; bases unmatched to any gene: 9. CDR1 and CDR2 (germline): LGHDT, YNNKEL (reference sequence). The CDR3 reads CASSTMALATYNEQFF. In nucleotides, the CDR3 is TGTGCCAGCAGCACCATGGCACTAGCGACCTACAATGAGCAGTTCTTC.

This clonotype was observed a handful of times. At one end the junction does not follow the germline gene, possibly because of a read error. The chain employs TRBV5-5 and TRBJ1-4, with a weak D call TRBD1 (6 bases). The CDR3 consists of 15 residues. CDR1 is SGHKS, CDR2 YYEKEE, per germline (reference sequence). The CDR3 reads CAGSLGAAINEKLFF. The CDR3 DNA sequence: TGTGCCGGCAGCTTGGGGGCAGCGATTAATGAAAAACTGTTTTTT.